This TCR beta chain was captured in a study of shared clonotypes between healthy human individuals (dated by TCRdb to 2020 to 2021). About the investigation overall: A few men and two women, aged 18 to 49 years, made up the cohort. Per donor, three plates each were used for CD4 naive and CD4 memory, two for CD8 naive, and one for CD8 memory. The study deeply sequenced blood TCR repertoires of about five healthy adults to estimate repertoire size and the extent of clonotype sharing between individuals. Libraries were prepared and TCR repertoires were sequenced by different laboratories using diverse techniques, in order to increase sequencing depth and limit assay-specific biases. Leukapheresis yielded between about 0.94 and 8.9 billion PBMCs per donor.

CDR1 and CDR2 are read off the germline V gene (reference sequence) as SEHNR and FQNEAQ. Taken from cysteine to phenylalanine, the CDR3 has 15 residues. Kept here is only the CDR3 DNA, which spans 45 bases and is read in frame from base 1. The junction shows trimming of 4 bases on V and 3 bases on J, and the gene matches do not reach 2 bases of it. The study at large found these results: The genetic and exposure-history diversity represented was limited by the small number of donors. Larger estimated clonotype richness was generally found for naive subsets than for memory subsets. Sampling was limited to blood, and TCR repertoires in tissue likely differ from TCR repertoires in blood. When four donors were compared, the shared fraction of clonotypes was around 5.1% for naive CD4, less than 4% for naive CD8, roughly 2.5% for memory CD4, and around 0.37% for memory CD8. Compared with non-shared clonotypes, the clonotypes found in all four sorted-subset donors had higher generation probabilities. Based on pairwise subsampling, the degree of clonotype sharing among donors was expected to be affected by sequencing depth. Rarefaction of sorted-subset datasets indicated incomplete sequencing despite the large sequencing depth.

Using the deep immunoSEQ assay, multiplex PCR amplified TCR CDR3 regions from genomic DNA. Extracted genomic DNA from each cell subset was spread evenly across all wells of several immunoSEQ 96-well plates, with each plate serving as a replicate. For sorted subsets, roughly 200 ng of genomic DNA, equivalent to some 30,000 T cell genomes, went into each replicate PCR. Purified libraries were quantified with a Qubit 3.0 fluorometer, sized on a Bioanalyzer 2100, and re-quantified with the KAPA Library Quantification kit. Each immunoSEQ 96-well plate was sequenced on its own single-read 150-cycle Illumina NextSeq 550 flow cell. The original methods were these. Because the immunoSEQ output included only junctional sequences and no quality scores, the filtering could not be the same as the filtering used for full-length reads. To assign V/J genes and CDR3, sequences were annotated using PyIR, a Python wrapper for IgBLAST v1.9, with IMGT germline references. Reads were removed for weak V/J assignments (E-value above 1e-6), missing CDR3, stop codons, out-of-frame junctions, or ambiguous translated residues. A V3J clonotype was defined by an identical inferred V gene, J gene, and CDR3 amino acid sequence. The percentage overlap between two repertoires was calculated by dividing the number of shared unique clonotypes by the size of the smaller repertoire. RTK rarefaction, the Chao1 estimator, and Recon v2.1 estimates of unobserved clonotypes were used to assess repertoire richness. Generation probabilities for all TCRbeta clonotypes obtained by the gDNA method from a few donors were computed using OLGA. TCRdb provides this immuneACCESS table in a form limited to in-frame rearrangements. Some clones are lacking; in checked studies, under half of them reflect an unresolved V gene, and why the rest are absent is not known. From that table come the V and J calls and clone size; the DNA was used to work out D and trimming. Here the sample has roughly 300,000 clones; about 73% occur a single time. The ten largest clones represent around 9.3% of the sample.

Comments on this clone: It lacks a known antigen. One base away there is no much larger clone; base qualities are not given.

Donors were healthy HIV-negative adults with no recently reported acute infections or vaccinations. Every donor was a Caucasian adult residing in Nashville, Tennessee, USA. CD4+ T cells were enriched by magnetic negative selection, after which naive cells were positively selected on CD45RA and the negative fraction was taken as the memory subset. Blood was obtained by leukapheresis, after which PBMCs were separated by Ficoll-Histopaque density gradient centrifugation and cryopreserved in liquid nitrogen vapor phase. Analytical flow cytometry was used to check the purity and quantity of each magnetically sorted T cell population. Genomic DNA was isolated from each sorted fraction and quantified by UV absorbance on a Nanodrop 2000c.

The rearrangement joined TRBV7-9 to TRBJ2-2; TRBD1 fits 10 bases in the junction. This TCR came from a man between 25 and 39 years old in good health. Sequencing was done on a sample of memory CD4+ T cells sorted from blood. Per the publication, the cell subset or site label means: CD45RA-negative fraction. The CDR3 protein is CASSSGTGDTGELFF. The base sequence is TGTGCCAGCAGCTCGGGGACAGGGGACACCGGGGAGCTGTTTTTT.